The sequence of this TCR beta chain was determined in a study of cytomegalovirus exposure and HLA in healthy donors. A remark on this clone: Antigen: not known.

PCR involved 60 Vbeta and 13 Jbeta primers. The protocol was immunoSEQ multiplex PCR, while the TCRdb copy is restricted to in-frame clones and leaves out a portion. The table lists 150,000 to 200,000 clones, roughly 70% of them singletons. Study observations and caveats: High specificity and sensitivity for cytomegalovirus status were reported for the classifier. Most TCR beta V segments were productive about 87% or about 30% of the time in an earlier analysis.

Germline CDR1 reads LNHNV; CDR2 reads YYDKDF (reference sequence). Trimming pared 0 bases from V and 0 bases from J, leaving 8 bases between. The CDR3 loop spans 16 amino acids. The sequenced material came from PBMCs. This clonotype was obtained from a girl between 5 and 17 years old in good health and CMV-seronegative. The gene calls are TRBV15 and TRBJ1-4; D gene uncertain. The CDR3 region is CATSRDRRTTNEKLFF. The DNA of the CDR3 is TGTGCCACCAGCAGAGATCGGCGGACAACTAATGAAAAACTGTTTTTT. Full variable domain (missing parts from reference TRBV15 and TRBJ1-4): DAMVIQNPRYQVTQFGKPVTLSCSQTLNHNVMYWYQQKSSQAPKLLFHYYDKDFNNEADTPDNFQSRRPNTSFCFLDIRSPGLGDTAMYLCATSRDRRTTNEKLFFGSGTQLSVL.